The 12 T cell receptor beta chains below were found in one sample sequenced in a study of T cell responses to AZD1222 COVID-19 vaccine. Generated by immunoSEQ multiplex PCR, the TCRdb table keeps only in-frame clones and is missing some. The sample has over 150,000 clones, over 85% seen once. The sample here was peripheral blood, taken 28 days after the second dose of the MenACWY control vaccine. These receptors all stem from an adult who received the MenACWY meningococcal vaccine as a control.

The chain carries TRBV19 and TRBJ2-7; the D gene is possibly TRBD1 (6 bases). Trimming removed 3 bases at V and 2 bases at J, with 17 bases between. The V gene's germline CDR1 is LNHDA and CDR2 SQIVND (reference sequence). The CDR3 is 16 amino acids. CDR3 sequence: CASSISGTKQTYEQYF. The CDR3 DNA is TGTGCCAGTAGTATCTCCGGGACAAAGCAGACCTACGAGCAGTACTTC. Full variable domain (remainder filled in from reference TRBV19 and TRBJ2-7): DGGITQSPKYLFRKEGQNVTLSCEQNLNHDAMYWYRQDPGQGLRLIYYSQIVNDFQKGDIAEGYSVSREKKESFPLTVTSAQKNPTAFYLCASSISGTKQTYEQYFGPGTRLTVT.

In this sample, this clone turned up a few times. V is TRBV5-4 and J is TRBJ2-7, with 7 nucleotides matching TRBD1. The CDR3 is 12 residues long. Germline CDR1 reads SGHNT; CDR2 reads YYREEE (reference sequence). V shed 4 bases and J 3 bases; nucleotides not matched to a gene: 1. CDR3 region: CASSRDSYEQYF. CDR3 DNA: TGTGCCAGCAGCCGGGACAGCTACGAGCAGTACTTC.

V gene TRBV7-8 combines with J gene TRBJ1-5; D is uncertain. Germline CDR1 reads SGHVS; CDR2 reads FQNEAQ. V lost 1 base, J lost 9 bases, and 13 bases lay in between. The CDR3 consists of 14 residues. The CDR3 DNA sequence: TGTGCCAGCAGCTTAGTCGGGGTAGAGCGGCCCCAGCATTTT. Translating gives CASSLVGVERPQHF.

With respect to this clone: Other nucleotide sequences in the sample specify the same CDR3. The chain couples TRBV18 to TRBJ1-5; the D gene is possibly TRBD1 (5 bases). The ends were cut back, 4 bases at V and 1 base at J, with 5 bases in the middle. Germline loops: CDR1 KGHSH, CDR2 LQKENI. The CDR3 length is 13 residues. DNA of the CDR3: TGTGCCAGCTCACGGGACAGCAATCAGCCCCAGCATTTT. Translating gives CASSRDSNQPQHF.

The chain recombines TRBV30 with TRBJ2-5; 12 bases fit TRBD1. This CDR3 region has 16 residues. The J segment lost 2 bases and the V segment lost 2 bases, leaving 6 bases of the junction unmatched. In germline, CDR1 is GTSNPN, CDR2 SVGIG (reference sequence). The CDR3 region is CAWSTWGQGAQETQYF. In nucleotides, the CDR3 is TGTGCCTGGAGTACCTGGGGACAGGGGGCTCAAGAGACCCAGTACTTC.

V is TRBV2 and J is TRBJ1-1; D gene uncertain. Germline V CDR1 and CDR2: SNHLY, FYNNEI. This CDR3 is built from 15 residues. V lost 2 bases and J 4 bases, leaving 14 bases between the germline ends. Written as DNA, the CDR3 is TGTGCCAGCAGTGAAACGGTATTTACGGCCACTGAAGCTTTCTTT. Protein product: CASSETVFTATEAFF.

The chain uses TRBV19 and TRBJ1-5; no clear D gene. Germline CDR1 LNHDA, CDR2 SQIVND (reference sequence). The CDR3 runs to 16 residues. Trimming took 6 bases from V and 7 from J, leaving 22 bases between them. The CDR3 reads CASSQTNGGVWQPQHF. CDR3 nucleotides: TGTGCCAGTAGCCAAACTAATGGCGGGGTTTGGCAGCCCCAGCATTTT.

CDR3 region: CASSLYEQYF. DNA for the CDR3: TGTGCCAGCAGTCTCTACGAGCAGTACTTC. The chain joins TRBV3-1 (or the pseudogene TRBV3-2) to TRBJ2-7, with D unresolved. CDR1 LGHDT and CDR2 YNNKEL come from the germline V gene (reference sequence). V dropped 6 bases and J dropped 3 bases, with 3 bases sitting between them. CDR3 size: 10 residues.

The chain has TRBV10-3 and TRBJ2-6; no reliable D call. Trimming removed 2 bases at V and 2 bases at J, with 10 bases between. In germline, CDR1 is ENHRY, CDR2 SYGVKD. The CDR3 consists of 16 residues. The CDR3 is CAISEALHTGANVLTF. CDR3 DNA: TGTGCCATCAGTGAGGCCCTTCATACTGGGGCCAACGTCCTGACTTTC.

The gene calls are TRBV7-9 and TRBJ1-4; D remains unclear. CDR3 size: 11 residues. CDR1 is SEHNR, CDR2 FQNEAQ, per germline (reference sequence). Trimming took off 5 bases at V and 8 bases at J, with 6 bases between the two ends. The CDR3 nucleotides are TGTGCCAGCAGCCTATGGGAAAAACTGTTTTTT. It is translated as CASSLWEKLFF.

V gene TRBV27 combines with J gene TRBJ1-2; the match to TRBD1 covers 9 bases. Germline CDR1 is MNHEY and CDR2 is SMNVEV (reference sequence). This CDR3 spans 13 amino acids. J gave up 5 bases and V 8 bases, and 6 bases lay outside the gene matches. DNA for the CDR3: TGTGCCAGCTACTCCGGGACAGGGTATGGCTACACCTTC. It encodes CASYSGTGYGYTF.

The CDR3 region is CASSSQRGLYGYTF. As DNA, the CDR3 is TGTGCCAGCAGCTCGCAGAGGGGGCTCTATGGCTACACCTTC. This sequence joins TRBV5-6 and TRBJ1-2; 7 bases align to TRBD1. The germline V gene has CDR1 SGHDT and CDR2 YYEEEE. V gave up 3 bases and J gave up 4 bases; unmatched junction bases: 6. The CDR3 covers 14 residues.